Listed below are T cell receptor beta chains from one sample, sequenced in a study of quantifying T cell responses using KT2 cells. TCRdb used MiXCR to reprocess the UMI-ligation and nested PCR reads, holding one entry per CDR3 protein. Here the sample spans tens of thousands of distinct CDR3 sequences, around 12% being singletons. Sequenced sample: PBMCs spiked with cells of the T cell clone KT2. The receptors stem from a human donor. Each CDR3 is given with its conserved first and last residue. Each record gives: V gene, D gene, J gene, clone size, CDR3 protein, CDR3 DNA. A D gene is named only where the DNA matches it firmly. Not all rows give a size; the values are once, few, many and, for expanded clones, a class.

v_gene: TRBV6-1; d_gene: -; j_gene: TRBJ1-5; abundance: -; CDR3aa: CASSEWAGYQPQHF; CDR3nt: TGTGCCAGCAGTGAATGGGCGGGCTATCAGCCCCAGCATTTT
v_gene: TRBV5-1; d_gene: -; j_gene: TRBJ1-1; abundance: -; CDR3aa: CASSWRGESTEAFF; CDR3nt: TGCGCCAGCAGCTGGAGGGGTGAGAGCACTGAAGCTTTCTTT
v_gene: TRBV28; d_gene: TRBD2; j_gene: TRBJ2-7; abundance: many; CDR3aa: CASSRTRSSYEQYF; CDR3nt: TGTGCCAGCAGTCGGACTAGAAGCTCCTACGAGCAGTACTTC
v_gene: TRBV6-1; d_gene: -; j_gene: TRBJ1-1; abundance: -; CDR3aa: CASTTQEPLLAFF; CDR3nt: TGTGCCAGCACCACCCAGGAGCCCCTGCTAGCTTTCTTT
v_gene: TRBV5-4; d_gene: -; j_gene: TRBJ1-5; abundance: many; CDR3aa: CASSLDPNQPQHF; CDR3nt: TGTGCCAGCAGCTTGGACCCGAATCAGCCCCAGCATTTT
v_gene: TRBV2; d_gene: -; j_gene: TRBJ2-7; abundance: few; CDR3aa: CASNEGWASRRGSYEQYF; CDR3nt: TGTGCCAGCAATGAGGGTTGGGCCTCGAGGAGGGGCTCCTACGAGCAGTACTTC
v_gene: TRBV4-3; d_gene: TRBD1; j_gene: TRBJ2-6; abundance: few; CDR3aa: CASSQDPGGTGANVLTF; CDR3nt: TGCGCCAGCAGCCAAGACCCAGGGGGCACTGGGGCCAACGTCCTGACTTTC
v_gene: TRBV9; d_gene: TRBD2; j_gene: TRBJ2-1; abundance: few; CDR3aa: CASSVEAGGPYEQFF; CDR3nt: TGTGCCAGCAGCGTAGAGGCGGGGGGGCCGTATGAGCAGTTCTTC
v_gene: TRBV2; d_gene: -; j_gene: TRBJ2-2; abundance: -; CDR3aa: CASSYLPASGELFF; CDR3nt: TGTGCCAGCAGCTACCTTCCGGCTAGCGGGGAGCTGTTTTTT
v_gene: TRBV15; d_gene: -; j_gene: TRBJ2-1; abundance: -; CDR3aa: CATSREADQNEQFF; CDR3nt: TGTGCCACCAGCAGAGAGGCAGATCAGAATGAGCAGTTCTTC
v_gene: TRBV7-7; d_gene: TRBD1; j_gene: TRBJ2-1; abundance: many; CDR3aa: CASSLTGYNEQFF; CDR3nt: TGTGCTAGCAGCTTGACAGGGTACAATGAGCAGTTCTTC
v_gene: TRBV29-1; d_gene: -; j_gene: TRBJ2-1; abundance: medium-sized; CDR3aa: CSGGGRGQYNEQFF; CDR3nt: TGCAGCGGGGGGGGGCGCGGCCAGTACAATGAGCAGTTCTTC
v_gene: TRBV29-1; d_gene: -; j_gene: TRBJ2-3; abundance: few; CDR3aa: CSVYGPYEADTQYF; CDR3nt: TGCAGCGTTTATGGCCCATATGAGGCAGATACGCAGTATTTT
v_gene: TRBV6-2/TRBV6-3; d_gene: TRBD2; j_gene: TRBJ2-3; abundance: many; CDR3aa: CASRKIAGGGDTQYF; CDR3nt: TGTGCCAGCAGGAAAATAGCGGGGGGGGGAGATACGCAGTATTTT
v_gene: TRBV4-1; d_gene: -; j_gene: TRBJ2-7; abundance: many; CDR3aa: CASSQGRLFGTPYEQYF; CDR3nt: TGCGCCAGCAGCCAAGGCCGGTTGTTCGGTACCCCCTACGAGCAGTACTTC
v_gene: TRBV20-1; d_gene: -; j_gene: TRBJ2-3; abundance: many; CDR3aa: CSAVPGVTDTQYF; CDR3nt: TGCAGTGCTGTCCCCGGGGTCACAGATACGCAGTATTTT
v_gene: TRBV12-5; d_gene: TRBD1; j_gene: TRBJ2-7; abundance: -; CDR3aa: CASGLVRGRGLYELYF; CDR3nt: TGTGCTAGTGGTTTGGTACGCGGCAGGGGGCTCTACGAGCTGTACTTC
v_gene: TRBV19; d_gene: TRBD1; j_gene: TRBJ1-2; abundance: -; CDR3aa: CASSIEFGTGVYKDGYTF; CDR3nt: TGTGCCAGTAGTATCGAATTCGGGACAGGGGTTTATAAGGATGGCTACACCTTC
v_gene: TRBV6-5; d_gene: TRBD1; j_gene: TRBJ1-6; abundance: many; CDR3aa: CASSYTDRGGNSPLHF; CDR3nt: TGTGCCAGCAGTTACACGGACAGGGGAGGAAATTCACCCCTCCACTTT
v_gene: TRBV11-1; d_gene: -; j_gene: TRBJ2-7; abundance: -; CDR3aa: CASSYRDDSYEQYF; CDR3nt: TGTGCCAGCAGCTACCGGGACGACTCCTACGAGCAGTACTTC
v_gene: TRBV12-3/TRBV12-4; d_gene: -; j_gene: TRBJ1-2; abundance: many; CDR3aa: CASSLLSGGANYGYTF; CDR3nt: TGTGCCAGCAGTTTATTGTCTGGAGGAGCTAACTATGGCTACACCTTC
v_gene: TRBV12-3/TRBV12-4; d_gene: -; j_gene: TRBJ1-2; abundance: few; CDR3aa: CASSMSWAGAEGNGYTF; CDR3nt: TGTGCCAGCAGCATGAGTTGGGCAGGGGCGGAAGGAAATGGCTACACCTTC
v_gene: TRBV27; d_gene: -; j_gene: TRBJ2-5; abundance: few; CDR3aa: CASSLWLGETQYF; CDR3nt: TGTGCCAGCAGTTTATGGCTGGGGGAGACCCAGTACTTC
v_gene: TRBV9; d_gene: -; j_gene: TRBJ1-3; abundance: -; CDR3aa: CASSAQGGGGNTIYF; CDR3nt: TGTGCCAGCAGCGCACAGGGAGGAGGGGGAAACACCATATATTTT
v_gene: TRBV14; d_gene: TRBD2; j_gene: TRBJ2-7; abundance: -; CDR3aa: CASSPGLAGVGPHEQYF; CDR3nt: TGTGCCAGCAGCCCGGGACTAGCGGGAGTGGGGCCTCACGAGCAGTACTTC
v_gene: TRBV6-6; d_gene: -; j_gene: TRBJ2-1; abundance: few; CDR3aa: CASGGRLPFRDINEQFF; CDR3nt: TGTGCCAGCGGGGGGAGACTCCCCTTTCGGGATATTAATGAGCAGTTCTTC
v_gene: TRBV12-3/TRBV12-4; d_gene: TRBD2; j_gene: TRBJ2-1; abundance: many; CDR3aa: CASSSPNSGVYNEQFF; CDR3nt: TGTGCCAGCAGTTCCCCCAATAGCGGGGTCTACAATGAGCAGTTCTTC
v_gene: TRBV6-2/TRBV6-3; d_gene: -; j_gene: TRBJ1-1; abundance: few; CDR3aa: CASSPPPGGAFF; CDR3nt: TGTGCCAGCAGTCCTCCCCCCGGAGGGGCTTTCTTT
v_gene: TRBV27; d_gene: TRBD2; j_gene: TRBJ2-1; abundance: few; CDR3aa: CASSLSGGGARDEQFF; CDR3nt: TGTGCCAGCAGTTTATCGGGCGGGGGGGCTCGGGATGAGCAGTTCTTC
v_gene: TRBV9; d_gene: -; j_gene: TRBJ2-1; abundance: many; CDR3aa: CASSVGLSGYVNEQFF; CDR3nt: TGTGCCAGCAGCGTAGGGCTATCAGGGTATGTCAATGAGCAGTTCTTC
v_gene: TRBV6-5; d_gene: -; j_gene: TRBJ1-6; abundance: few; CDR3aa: CASTPGLSNSPLHF; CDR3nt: TGTGCCAGCACCCCGGGACTTTCCAATTCACCCCTCCACTTT
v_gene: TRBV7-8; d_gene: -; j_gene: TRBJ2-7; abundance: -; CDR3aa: CASSSWPGAYEQYF; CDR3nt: TGTGCCAGCAGCTCTTGGCCGGGAGCCTACGAGCAGTACTTC
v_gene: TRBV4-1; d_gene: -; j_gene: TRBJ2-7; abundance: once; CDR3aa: CASSQGILGDYEQYF; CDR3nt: TGCGCCAGCAGCCAGGGGATCCTGGGGGACTACGAGCAGTACTTC
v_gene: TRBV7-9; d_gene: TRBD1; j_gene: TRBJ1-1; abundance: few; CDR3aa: CASSSWTGANTEAFF; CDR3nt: TGTGCCAGCAGCTCCTGGACAGGGGCCAACACTGAAGCTTTCTTT
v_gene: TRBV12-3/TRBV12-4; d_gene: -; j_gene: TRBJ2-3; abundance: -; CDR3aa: CASSPGTPGDTQYF; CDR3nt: TGTGCCAGCAGTCCCGGGACCCCCGGAGATACGCAGTATTTT
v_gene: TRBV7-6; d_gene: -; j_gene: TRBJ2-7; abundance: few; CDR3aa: CASSLGRGVGNEQYF; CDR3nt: TGTGCCAGCAGCTTAGGTAGGGGGGTGGGCAACGAGCAGTACTTC
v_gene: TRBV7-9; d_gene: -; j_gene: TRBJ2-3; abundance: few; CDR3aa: CASSFGRTTDTQYF; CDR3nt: TGTGCCAGCAGCTTTGGACGGACCACAGATACGCAGTATTTT
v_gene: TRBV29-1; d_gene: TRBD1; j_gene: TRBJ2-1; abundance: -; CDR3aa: CSVEDVGTGGNEQFF; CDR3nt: TGCAGCGTTGAAGATGTGGGGACAGGGGGCAATGAGCAGTTCTTC
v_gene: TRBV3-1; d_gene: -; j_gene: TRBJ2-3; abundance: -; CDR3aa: CASTYGLKSTDTQYF; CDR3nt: TGTGCCAGCACCTACGGACTGAAAAGCACAGATACGCAGTATTTT
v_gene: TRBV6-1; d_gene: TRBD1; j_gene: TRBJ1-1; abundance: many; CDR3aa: CASRLGQAMNTEAFF; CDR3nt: TGTGCCAGCAGATTGGGACAGGCCATGAACACTGAAGCTTTCTTT
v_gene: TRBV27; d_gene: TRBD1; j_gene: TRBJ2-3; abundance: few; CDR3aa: CASSLLDRGTDTQYF; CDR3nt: TGTGCCAGCAGTTTACTGGACAGGGGCACAGATACGCAGTATTTT
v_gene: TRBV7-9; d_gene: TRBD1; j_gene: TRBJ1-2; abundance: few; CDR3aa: CASSLPLDRGNYGYTF; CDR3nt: TGTGCCAGCAGCTTACCGCTTGACAGGGGAAACTATGGCTACACCTTC
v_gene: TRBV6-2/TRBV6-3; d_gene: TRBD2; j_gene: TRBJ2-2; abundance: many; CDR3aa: CASRGLAEDTGELFF; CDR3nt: TGTGCCAGCAGGGGGCTAGCGGAGGACACCGGGGAGCTGTTTTTT